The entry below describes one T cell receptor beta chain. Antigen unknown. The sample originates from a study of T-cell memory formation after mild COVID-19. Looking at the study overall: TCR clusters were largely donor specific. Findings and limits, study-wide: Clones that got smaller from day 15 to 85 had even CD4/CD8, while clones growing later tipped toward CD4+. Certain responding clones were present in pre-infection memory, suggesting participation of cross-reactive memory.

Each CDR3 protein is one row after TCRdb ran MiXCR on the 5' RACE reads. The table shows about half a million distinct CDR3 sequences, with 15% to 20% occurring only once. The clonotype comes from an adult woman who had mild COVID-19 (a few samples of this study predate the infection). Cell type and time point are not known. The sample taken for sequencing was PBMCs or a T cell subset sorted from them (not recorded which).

CDR3 sequence (DNA): TGTGCCAGTAGTATCGGGACTAGCGGGTCTTCTGAGCAGTTCTTC. This codes for CASSIGTSGSSEQFF. The rearrangement joins TRBV19 to TRBJ2-1, with 12 bases identical to TRBD2. This CDR3 comprises 15 residues. The germline gives CDR1 LNHDA, CDR2 SQIVND (reference sequence). J lost 9 bases, V lost 3 bases, and 6 bases had no gene match. Based on the CDR3 plus reference TRBV19 and TRBJ2-1, the full variable domain is DGGITQSPKYLFRKEGQNVTLSCEQNLNHDAMYWYRQDPGQGLRLIYYSQIVNDFQKGDIAEGYSVSREKKESFPLTVTSAQKNPTAFYLCASSIGTSGSSEQFFGPGTRLTVL.